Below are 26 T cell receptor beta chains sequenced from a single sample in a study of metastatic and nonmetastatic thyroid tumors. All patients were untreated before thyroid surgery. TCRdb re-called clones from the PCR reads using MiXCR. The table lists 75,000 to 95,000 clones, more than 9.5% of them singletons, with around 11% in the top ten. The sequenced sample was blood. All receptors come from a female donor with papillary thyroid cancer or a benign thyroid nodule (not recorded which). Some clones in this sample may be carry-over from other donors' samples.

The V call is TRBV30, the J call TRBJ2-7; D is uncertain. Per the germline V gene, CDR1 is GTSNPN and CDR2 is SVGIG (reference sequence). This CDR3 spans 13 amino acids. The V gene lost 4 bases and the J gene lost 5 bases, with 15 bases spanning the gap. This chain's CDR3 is CAWIVPLQHEQYF. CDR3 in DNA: TGTGCCTGGATTGTACCCTTGCAACACGAGCAGTACTTC.

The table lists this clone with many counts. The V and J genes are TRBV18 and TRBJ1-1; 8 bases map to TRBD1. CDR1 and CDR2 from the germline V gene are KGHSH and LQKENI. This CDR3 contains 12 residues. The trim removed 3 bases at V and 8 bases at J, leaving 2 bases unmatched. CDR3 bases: TGTGCCAGCTCACCTAGACAGGGGGAAGCTTTCTTT. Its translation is CASSPRQGEAFF.

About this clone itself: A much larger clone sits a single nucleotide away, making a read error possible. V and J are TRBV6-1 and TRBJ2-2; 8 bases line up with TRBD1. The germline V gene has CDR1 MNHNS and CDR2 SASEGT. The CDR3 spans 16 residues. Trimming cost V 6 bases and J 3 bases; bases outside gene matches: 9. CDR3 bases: TGTGCCAGCAGACCTGAGTACAGGGGGTACACCGGGGAGCTGTTTTTT. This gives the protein CASRPEYRGYTGELFF.

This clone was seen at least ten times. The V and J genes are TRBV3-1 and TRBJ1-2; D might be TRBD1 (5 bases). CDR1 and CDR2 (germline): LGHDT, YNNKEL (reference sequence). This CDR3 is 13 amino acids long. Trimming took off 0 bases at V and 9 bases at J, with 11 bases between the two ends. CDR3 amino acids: CASSQDGARSYTF. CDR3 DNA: TGTGCCAGCAGCCAAGATGGGGCCAGAAGCTACACCTTC.

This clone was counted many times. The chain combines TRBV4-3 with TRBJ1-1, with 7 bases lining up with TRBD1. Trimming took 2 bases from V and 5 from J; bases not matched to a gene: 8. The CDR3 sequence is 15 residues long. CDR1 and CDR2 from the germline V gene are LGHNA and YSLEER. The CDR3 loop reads CASSQTGAPRTEAFF. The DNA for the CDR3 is TGCGCCAGCAGCCAAACAGGGGCCCCTAGGACTGAAGCTTTCTTT.

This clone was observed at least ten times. The CDR3 spells CASSMNQIQGPSGANVLTF. CDR3 nucleotides: TGCGCCAGCAGCATGAACCAGATCCAGGGACCCTCTGGGGCCAACGTCCTGACTTTC. The chain has TRBV5-1 and TRBJ2-6; D could derive from TRBD1 or TRBD2 (5 bases each). CDR3 size: 19 residues. Germline assignment: CDR1 SGHRS and CDR2 YFSETQ. Trimming took 4 bases from V and 0 from J, leaving 20 bases between them. Filled out from reference TRBV5-1 and TRBJ2-6, the complete variable domain reads KAGVTQTPRYLIKTRGQQVTLSCSPISGHRSVSWYQQTPGQGLQFLFEYFSETQRNKGNFPGRFSGRQFSNSRSEMNVSTLELGDSALYLCASSMNQIQGPSGANVLTFGAGSRLTVL.

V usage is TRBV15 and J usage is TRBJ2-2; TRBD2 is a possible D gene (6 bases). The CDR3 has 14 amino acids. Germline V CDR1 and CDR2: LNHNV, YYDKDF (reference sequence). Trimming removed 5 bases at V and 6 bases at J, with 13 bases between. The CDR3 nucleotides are TGTGCCACCAGCGACCGGGACTCTGCCGGGGAGCTGTTTTTT. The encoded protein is CATSDRDSAGELFF.

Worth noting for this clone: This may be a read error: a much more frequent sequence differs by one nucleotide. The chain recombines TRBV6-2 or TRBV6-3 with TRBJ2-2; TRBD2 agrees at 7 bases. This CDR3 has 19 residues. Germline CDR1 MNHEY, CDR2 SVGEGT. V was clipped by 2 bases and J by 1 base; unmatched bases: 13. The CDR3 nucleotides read TGTGCCAGCAGTTACATGTACAGCGGGACGAGAATGAACACCGGGGAGCTGTTTTTT. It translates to CASSYMYSGTRMNTGELFF.

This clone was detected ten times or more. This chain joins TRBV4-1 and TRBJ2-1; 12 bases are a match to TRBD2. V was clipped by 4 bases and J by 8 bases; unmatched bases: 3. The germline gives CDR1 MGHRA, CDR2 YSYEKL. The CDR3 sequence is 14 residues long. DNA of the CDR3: TGCGCCAGCAGCCTGTGGACTAGCGGGGATGAGCAGTTCTTC. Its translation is CASSLWTSGDEQFF.

The CDR3 DNA is TGTGCCAGCAGGGAACGGGAAATCCTCACAGATACGCAGTATTTT. Its translation is CASREREILTDTQYF. The chain has TRBV2 and TRBJ2-3, with D maybe TRBD2 (5 bases). Trimming cost V 6 bases and J 2 bases, with 15 bases left between them. The CDR3 runs 15 residues. Germline V lookup: CDR1 SNHLY, CDR2 FYNNEI.

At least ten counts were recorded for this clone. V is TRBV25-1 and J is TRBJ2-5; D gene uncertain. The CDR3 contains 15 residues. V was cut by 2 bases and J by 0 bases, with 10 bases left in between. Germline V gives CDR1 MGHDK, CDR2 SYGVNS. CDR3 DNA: TGTGCCAGCAGTGAACTCCAGCCAAACCAAGAGACCCAGTACTTC. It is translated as CASSELQPNQETQYF.

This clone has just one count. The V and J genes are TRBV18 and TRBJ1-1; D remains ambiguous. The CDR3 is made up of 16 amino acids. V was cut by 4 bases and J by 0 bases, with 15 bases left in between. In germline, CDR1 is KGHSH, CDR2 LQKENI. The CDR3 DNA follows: TGTGCCAGCTCACTCACCCTTGGCAGCATGAACACTGAAGCTTTCTTT. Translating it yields CASSLTLGSMNTEAFF.

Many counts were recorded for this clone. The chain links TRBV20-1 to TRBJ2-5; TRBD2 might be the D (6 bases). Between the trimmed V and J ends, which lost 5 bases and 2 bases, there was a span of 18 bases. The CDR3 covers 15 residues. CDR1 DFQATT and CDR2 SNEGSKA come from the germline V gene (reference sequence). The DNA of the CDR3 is TGCAGTGCTCCCCGGACGGGCGGGGTTCAAGAGACCCAGTACTTC. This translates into CSAPRTGGVQETQYF.

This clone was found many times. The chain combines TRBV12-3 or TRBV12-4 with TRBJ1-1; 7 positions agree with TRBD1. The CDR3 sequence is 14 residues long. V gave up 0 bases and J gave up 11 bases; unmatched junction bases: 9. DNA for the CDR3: TGTGCCAGCAGTTTAGCCGGGACAGAGGCTGGGGCTTTCTTT. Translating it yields CASSLAGTEAGAFF.

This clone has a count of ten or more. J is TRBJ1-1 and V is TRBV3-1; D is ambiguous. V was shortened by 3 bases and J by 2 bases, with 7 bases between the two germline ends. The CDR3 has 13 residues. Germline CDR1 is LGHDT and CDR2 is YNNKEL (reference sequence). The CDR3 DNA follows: TGTGCCAGCAGCCAGTTGAGAAACACTGAAGCTTTCTTT. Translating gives CASSQLRNTEAFF.

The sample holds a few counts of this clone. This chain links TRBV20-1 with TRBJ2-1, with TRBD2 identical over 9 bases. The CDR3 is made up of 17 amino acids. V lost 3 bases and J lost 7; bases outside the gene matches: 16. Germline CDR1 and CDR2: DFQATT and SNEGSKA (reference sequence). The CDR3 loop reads CSARISGSRVFRNEQFF. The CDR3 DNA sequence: TGCAGTGCTAGGATTAGCGGGAGCAGGGTTTTTAGAAATGAGCAGTTCTTC.

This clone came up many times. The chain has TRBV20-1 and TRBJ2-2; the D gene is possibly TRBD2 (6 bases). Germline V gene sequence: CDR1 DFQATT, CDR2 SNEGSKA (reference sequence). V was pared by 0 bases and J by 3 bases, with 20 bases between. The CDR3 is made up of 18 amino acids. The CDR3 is CSARDSGRASFYTGELFF. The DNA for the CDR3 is TGCAGTGCTAGAGATTCCGGGAGAGCCTCGTTCTACACCGGGGAGCTGTTTTTT.

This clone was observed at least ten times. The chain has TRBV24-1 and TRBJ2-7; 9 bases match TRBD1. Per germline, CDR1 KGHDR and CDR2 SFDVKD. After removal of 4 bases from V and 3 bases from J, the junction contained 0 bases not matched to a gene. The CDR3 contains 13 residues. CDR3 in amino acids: CATSEGQGYEQYF. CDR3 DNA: TGTGCCACCAGTGAGGGACAGGGCTACGAGCAGTACTTC.

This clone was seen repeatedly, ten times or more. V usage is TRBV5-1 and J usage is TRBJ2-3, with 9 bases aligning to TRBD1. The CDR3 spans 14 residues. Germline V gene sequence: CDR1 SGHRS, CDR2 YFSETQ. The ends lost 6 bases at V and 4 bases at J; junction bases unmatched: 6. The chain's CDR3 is CASKQGAFADTQYF. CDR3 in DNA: TGCGCCAGCAAACAGGGGGCTTTTGCAGATACGCAGTATTTT.

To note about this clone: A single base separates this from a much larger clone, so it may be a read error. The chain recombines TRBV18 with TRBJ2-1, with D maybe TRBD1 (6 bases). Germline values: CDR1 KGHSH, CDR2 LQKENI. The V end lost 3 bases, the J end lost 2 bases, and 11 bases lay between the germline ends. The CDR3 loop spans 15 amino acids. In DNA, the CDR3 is TGTGCCAGCTCACCCCACAGGGCCCCCTACAATGAGCAGTTCTTC. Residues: CASSPHRAPYNEQFF.

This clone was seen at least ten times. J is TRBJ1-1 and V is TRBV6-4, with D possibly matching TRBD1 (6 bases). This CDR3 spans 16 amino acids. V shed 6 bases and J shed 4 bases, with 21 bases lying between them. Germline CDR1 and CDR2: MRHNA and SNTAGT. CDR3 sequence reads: CASSRGGVKRSTEAFF. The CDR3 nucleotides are TGTGCCAGCAGCAGAGGGGGGGTGAAGAGGAGCACTGAAGCTTTCTTT.

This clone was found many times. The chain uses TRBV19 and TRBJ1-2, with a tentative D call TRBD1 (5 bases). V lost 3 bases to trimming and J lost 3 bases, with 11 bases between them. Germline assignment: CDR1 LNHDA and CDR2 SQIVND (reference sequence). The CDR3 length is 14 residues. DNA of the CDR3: TGTGCCAGTAGTATCGGACGGGGGGACTATGGCTACACCTTC. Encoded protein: CASSIGRGDYGYTF. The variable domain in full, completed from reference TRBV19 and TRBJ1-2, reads DGGITQSPKYLFRKEGQNVTLSCEQNLNHDAMYWYRQDPGQGLRLIYYSQIVNDFQKGDIAEGYSVSREKKESFPLTVTSAQKNPTAFYLCASSIGRGDYGYTFGSGTRLTVV.

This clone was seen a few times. The CDR3 DNA is TGTGCCAGCATCCCAGCCGGGCTTAACACTGAAGCTTTCTTT. Its translation: CASIPAGLNTEAFF. This chain connects TRBV28 to TRBJ1-1; D is ambiguous. V dropped 7 bases and J dropped 2 bases, with 14 bases sitting between them. The germline V gene has CDR1 MDHEN and CDR2 SYDVKM. The CDR3 spans 14 residues.

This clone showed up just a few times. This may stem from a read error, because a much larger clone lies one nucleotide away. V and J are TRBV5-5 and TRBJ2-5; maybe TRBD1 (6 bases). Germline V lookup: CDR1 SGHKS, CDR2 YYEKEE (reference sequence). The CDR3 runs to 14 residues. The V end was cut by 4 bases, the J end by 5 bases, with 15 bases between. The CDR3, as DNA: TGTGCCAGCAGCGGCACAGGGTTTCGGGAGACCCAGTACTTC. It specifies CASSGTGFRETQYF.

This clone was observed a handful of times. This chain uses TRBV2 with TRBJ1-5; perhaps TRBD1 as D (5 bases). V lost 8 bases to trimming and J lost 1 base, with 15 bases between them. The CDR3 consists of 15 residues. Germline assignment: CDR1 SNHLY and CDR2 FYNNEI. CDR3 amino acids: CASLLDRTSNQPQHF. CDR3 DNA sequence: TGTGCCAGCTTATTAGACAGAACAAGCAATCAGCCCCAGCATTTT.

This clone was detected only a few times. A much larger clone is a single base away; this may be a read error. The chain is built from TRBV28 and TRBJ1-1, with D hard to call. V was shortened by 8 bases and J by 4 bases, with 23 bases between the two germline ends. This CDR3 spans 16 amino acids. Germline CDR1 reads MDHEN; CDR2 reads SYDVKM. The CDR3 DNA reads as TGTGCCAGCCTAATTCCCGGGTCGAGGGTTAGCACTGAAGCTTTCTTT. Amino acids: CASLIPGSRVSTEAFF.